Shown below are 10 T cell receptor beta chains from a single sample sequenced in a study of blood T cells in healthy people across ages. Together with a sample-barcoded 5' primer, a J-beta primer mix was included in a second PCR lasting roughly 6 to 12 cycles. One entry per CDR3 protein results from TCRdb running MiXCR on the 5' RACE reads. The table records roughly 640,000 distinct CDR3 sequences, about 30% of them present only once. Sequencing was carried out using blood. The origin of the receptors is a woman of 80 years or more in good health.

Many counts were recorded for this clonotype. A much larger clone lies a single base off, so this may be a read error. CDR3 in DNA: TGTGCCAGCAGTTACACGGATTCTAGCTCCTACAATGAGCAGTACTTC. Translated: CASSYTDSSSYNEQYF. This chain connects TRBV6-5 to TRBJ2-1; TRBD2 might be the D (5 bases). The DNA end is more similar to TRBJ2-7, so the J call may be wrong. The CDR3 length is 16 residues. Germline CDR1 reads MNHEY; CDR2 reads SVGAGI.

This clonotype was found a few times. The chain couples TRBV5-1 to TRBJ2-2; TRBD1 aligns across 7 bases. Trimming at V came to 4 bases and at J to 5 bases, leaving 8 bases not matched to a gene. The CDR3 runs to 15 residues. The V gene's germline CDR1 is SGHRS and CDR2 YFSETQ. This CDR3 is CASSGTVGFTGELFF. CDR3 DNA: TGCGCCAGCAGCGGGACAGTAGGGTTTACCGGGGAGCTGTTTTTT. The whole variable domain, remainder taken from reference TRBV5-1 and TRBJ2-2, is KAGVTQTPRYLIKTRGQQVTLSCSPISGHRSVSWYQQTPGQGLQFLFEYFSETQRNKGNFPGRFSGRQFSNSRSEMNVSTLELGDSALYLCASSGTVGFTGELFFGEGSRLTVL.

About this clonotype itself: In this CDR3 the conserved last residue, phenylalanine or tryptophan, is missing, so a read error is likely. The V and J genes are TRBV6-6 and TRBJ2-1; 7 bases map to TRBD2. The trim removed 6 bases at V and 5 bases at J, leaving 4 bases unmatched. Germline CDR1 is MNHNY and CDR2 is SVGAGI (reference sequence). CDR3 length: 13 amino acids. The CDR3 is CASRSAGDNEQFC. DNA of the CDR3: TGTGCCAGCAGGTCCGCGGGGGACAATGAGCAGTTCTGC.

This clonotype was seen many times. The chain carries TRBV28 and TRBJ2-7, with a tentative D call TRBD1 (5 bases). Trimming removed 10 bases from V and 1 base from J, with 17 bases in between. Germline CDR1 reads MDHEN; CDR2 reads SYDVKM. This CDR3 spans 14 amino acids. The CDR3 DNA sequence: TGTGCCACCTATAACCAGGGCCCATCCTACGAGCAGTACTTC. Translating it yields CATYNQGPSYEQYF. Using reference TRBV28 and TRBJ2-7 for the parts outside the CDR3, the full variable domain is DVKVTQSSRYLVKRTGEKVFLECVQDMDHENMFWYRQDPGLGLRLIYFSYDVKMKEKGDIPEGYSVSREKKERFSLILESASTNQTSMYLCATYNQGPSYEQYFGPGTRLTVT.

CDR3 nucleotide sequence: TGCAGTGGGACAGGGGATTCGACAGATACGCAGTATTTT. It yields the protein CSGTGDSTDTQYF. The chain is built from TRBV20-1 and TRBJ2-3; TRBD1 aligns across 9 bases. V gave up 7 bases and J gave up 3 bases; unmatched junction bases: 5. The CDR3 sequence is 13 residues long. The germline V gene encodes CDR1 DFQATT and CDR2 SNEGSKA (reference sequence).

This clonotype was observed a single time. The chain carries TRBV10-3 and TRBJ1-2; TRBD1 might be the D (5 bases). V was trimmed by 4 bases and J by 3 bases, leaving 21 bases between them. Looked up from germline, CDR1 is ENHRY and CDR2 is SYGVKD. This CDR3 has 17 amino acids. The CDR3 sequence is CAISGDRGVSTDYGYTF. CDR3 DNA sequence: TGTGCCATCAGTGGGGACCGAGGGGTCTCCACCGACTATGGCTACACCTTC.

Turning to this clonotype: With a much larger clone just one base away, this may be a read error. Lacking the conserved final phenylalanine or tryptophan, this CDR3 likely reflects a read error. The chain combines TRBV4-2 with TRBJ2-3; 11 bases agree with TRBD2. Germline V gives CDR1 LGHNA, CDR2 YNFKEQ. CDR3 size: 16 residues. V trimming: 1 base; J trimming: 3 bases; junction bases outside the gene matches: 3. The CDR3 sequence: CASSQGLAGRTDTQYL. DNA of the CDR3: TGTGCCAGCAGCCAAGGACTAGCGGGGAGAACAGATACGCAGTATTTG.

This clonotype occurred a few times. This chain uses TRBV20-1 with TRBJ2-7; unclear D gene. The germline CDR1 and CDR2 sequences are DFQATT and SNEGSKA (reference sequence). This CDR3 is 14 amino acids long. Trimming cost V 2 bases and J 3 bases, with 14 bases left between them. CDR3 amino acids: CSARKSTDLYEQYF. The CDR3 region has the DNA TGCAGTGCTAGAAAATCGACCGACCTCTACGAGCAGTACTTC.

A few counts support this clonotype. A much larger clone lies one base from this, so it may be a read error. J is TRBJ2-5 and V is TRBV7-9; D tentatively reads TRBD1 or TRBD2 (5 bases each). The closer fit of TRBJ2-7 to the DNA end suggests the J call may be wrong. This CDR3 spans 16 amino acids. The germline V gene has CDR1 SEHNR and CDR2 FQNEAQ (reference sequence). This CDR3 is CASSFRVGRGDREQYF. The DNA of the CDR3 is TGTGCCAGCAGCTTTAGGGTAGGACGGGGCGATCGCGAGCAGTACTTC.

The J gene is TRBJ1-1, the V gene TRBV20-1; D unclear. The CDR3 spans 13 residues. The V gene's germline CDR1 is DFQATT and CDR2 SNEGSKA (reference sequence). With 3 bases removed from V and 6 bases from J, the gap between germline ends came to 14 bases. CDR3 nucleotides: TGCAGTGCTAGTACGGGGAATAGGGCTGAAGCTTTCTTT. The encoded protein is CSASTGNRAEAFF.